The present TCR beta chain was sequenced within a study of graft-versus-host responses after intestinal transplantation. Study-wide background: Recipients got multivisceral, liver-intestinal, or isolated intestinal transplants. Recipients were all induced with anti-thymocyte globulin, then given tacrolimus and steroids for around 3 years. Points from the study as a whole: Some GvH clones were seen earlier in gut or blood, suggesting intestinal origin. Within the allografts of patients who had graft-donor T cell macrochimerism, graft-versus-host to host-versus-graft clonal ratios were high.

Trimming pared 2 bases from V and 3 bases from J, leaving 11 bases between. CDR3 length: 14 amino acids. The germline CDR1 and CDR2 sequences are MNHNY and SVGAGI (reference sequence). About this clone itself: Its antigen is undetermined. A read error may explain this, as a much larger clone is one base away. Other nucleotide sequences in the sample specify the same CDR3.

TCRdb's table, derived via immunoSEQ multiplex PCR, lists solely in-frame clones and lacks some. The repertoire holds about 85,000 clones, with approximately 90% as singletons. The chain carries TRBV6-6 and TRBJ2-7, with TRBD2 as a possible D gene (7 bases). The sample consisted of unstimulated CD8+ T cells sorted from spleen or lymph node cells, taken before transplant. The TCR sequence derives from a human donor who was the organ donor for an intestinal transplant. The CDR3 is CASSYGGGGYEQYF. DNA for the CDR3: TGTGCCAGCAGTTACGGAGGGGGGGGCTACGAGCAGTACTTC.